These T cell receptor beta chains were read from a single sample in a study of cytomegalovirus exposure and HLA in healthy donors. Assay used: immunoSEQ multiplex PCR; TCRdb lists only in-frame clones, some missing. The data show 130,000 to 150,000 clones, around 79% seen once. The source material was PBMCs. These receptors originate from a male donor in good health and CMV-seronegative. The CDR3 runs from the conserved cysteine through the conserved F or W. D genes are given only for firm matches. Size tells how often a clone was seen (once, few, many) or the class of an expanded clone, and some rows leave it out.

d_call,j_call,clone_size,v_call,cdr3_nt,cdr3_aa
NA,TRBJ1-5,few,TRBV30,TGTGCCTGGAGTGTACGGGGTATCGATCAGCCCCAGCATTTT,CAWSVRGIDQPQHF
TRBD2,TRBJ2-1,NA,TRBV5-1,TGCGCCAGCAGCGCGGCCGGGACTAGCTTTGACAATGAGCAGTTCTTC,CASSAAGTSFDNEQFF
NA,TRBJ1-2,NA,TRBV4-3,TGCGCCAGCAGCCATGATACATCAGGCCTGCTCAGTAGCTATGGCTACACCTTC,CASSHDTSGLLSSYGYTF
NA,TRBJ2-7,few,TRBV5-6,TGTGCCAGCAGCCCGGGGACCTACGAGCAGTACTTC,CASSPGTYEQYF
NA,TRBJ1-2,NA,TRBV5-1,TGCGCCAGCAGCTTCGGGGGAGGGTATGGCTACACCTTC,CASSFGGGYGYTF
TRBD2,TRBJ2-1,NA,TRBV2,TGTGCCAGCAGTGAAGCTGGACTAGCGGCTTACAATGAGCAGTTCTTC,CASSEAGLAAYNEQFF
NA,TRBJ1-1,NA,TRBV4-2,TGTGCCAGCAGCCCAGCGGTGGGAGGGAGCACTGAAGCTTTCTTT,CASSPAVGGSTEAFF
NA,TRBJ2-1,few,TRBV19,TGTGCCAGTAGTATCGGGGGGCCGTACAATGAGCAGTTCTTC,CASSIGGPYNEQFF
NA,TRBJ2-7,NA,TRBV6-1,TGTGCCAGCAGTGAGGACCCGACAGTCTCCTACGAGCAGTACTTC,CASSEDPTVSYEQYF
TRBD1,TRBJ1-4,NA,TRBV30,TGTGCCTGGAGTACGGGGACAGGGAGGCTTTTT,CAWSTGTGRLF
NA,TRBJ1-1,NA,TRBV30,TGTGCCTGGAGTGAGTCAGGTGAAGCTTTCTTT,CAWSESGEAFF
NA,TRBJ1-3,NA,TRBV2,TGTGCCAGCAGTGAGTTGAGAAGCGGAAACACCATATATTTT,CASSELRSGNTIYF
NA,TRBJ1-2,NA,TRBV14,TGTGCCAGCAGCCAGGGAGTCGACTATGGCTACACCTTC,CASSQGVDYGYTF
NA,TRBJ2-1,NA,TRBV5-6,TGTGCCAGCAGCAGGACCGGGACCCCGGGAGATGAGCAGTTCTTC,CASSRTGTPGDEQFF